This T cell receptor beta chain was found in a study of blood T cell repertoires in COVID-19. For the study at large: The study drew acute and convalescent COVID-19 samples from the United States, Italy and Spain. Nucleic acid was either cDNA or gDNA, and it came from T cells, B-cell-depleted T cells, or PBMCs.

As processed by the authors: Reference gene primer amplification in the assay estimated nucleated cell counts. Method: immunoSEQ multiplex PCR; TCRdb's copy keeps in-frame clones and lacks some. That table gives V, J and clone size, and the DNA gave D and trimming. This sample has around 130,000 clones; 85% to 90% occur once, and the top ten carry approximately 4%. The trim removed 2 bases at V and 0 bases at J, leaving 4 bases unmatched. The CDR3 runs to 17 residues. Germline values: CDR1 MNHEY, CDR2 SMNVEV (reference sequence). J is TRBJ1-5 and V is TRBV27, with 10 bases lining up with TRBD1. The sequenced sample was peripheral blood. This TCR derives from a human donor in a cohort sampled during active COVID-19. CDR3 nucleotide sequence: TGTGCCAGCAGTTTAGATGGACAGGGGGATAGCAATCAGCCCCAGCATTTT. Amino acids: CASSLDGQGDSNQPQHF.